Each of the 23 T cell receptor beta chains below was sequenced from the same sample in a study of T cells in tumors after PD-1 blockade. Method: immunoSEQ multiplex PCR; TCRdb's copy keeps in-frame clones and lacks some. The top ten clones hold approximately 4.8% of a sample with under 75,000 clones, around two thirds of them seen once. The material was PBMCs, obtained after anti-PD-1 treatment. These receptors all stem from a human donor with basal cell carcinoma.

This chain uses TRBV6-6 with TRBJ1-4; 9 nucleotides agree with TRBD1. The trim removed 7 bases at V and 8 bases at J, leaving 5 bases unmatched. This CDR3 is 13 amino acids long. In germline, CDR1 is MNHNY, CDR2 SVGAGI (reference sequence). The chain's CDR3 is CASNDRGNEKLFF. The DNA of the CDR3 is TGTGCCAGCAACGACAGGGGGAACGAAAAACTGTTTTTT.

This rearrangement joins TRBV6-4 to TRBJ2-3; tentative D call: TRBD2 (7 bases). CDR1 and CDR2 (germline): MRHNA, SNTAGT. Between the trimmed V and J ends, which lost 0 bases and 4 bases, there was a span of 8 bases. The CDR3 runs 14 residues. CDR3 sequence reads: CASSDSGGPDTQYF. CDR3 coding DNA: TGTGCCAGCAGTGACTCGGGGGGGCCAGATACGCAGTATTTT.

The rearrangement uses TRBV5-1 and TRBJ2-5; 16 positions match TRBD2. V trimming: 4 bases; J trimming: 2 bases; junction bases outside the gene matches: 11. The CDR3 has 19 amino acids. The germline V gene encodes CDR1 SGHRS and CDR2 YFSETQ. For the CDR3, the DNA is TGCGCCAGCAGCGAGGGACTAGCGGGGGGGCCGAGGGGACAAGAGACCCAGTACTTC. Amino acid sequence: CASSEGLAGGPRGQETQYF.

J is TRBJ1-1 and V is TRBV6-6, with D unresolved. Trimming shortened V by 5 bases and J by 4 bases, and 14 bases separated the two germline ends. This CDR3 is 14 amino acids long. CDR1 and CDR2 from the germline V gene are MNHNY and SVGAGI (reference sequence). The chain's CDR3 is CASSPLLAGTEAFF. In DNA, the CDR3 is TGTGCCAGCAGTCCCTTGTTGGCAGGCACTGAAGCTTTCTTT.

For the CDR3, the DNA is TGTGCCACCAGCAGAGGAGCGGGGGCGTCCTCAACTTACAATGAGCAGTTCTTC. Amino acids: CATSRGAGASSTYNEQFF. This chain joins TRBV15 and TRBJ2-1, with TRBD2 matching over 8 bases. The germline V gene has CDR1 LNHNV and CDR2 YYDKDF (reference sequence). This CDR3 has 18 amino acids. V lost 1 base, J lost 4 bases, and 12 bases stayed unmatched.

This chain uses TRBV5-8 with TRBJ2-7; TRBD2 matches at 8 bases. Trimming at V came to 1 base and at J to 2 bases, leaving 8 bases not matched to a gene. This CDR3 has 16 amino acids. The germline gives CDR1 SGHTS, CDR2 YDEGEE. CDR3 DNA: TGTGCCAGCAGCTTGTACGTGACTAGCGATGCCTACGAGCAGTACTTC. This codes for CASSLYVTSDAYEQYF.

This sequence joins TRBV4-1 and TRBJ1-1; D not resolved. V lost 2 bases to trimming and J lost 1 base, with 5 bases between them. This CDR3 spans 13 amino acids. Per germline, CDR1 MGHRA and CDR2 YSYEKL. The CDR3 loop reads CASSQPPNTEAFF. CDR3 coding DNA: TGCGCCAGCAGCCAACCTCCGAACACTGAAGCTTTCTTT.

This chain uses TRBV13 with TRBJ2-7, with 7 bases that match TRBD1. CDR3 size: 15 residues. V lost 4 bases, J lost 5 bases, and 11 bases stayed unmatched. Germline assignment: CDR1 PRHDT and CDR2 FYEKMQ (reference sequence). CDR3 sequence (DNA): TGTGCCAGCAGCTCCCTGACAGGGTGGAATGACGAGCAGTACTTC. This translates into CASSSLTGWNDEQYF.

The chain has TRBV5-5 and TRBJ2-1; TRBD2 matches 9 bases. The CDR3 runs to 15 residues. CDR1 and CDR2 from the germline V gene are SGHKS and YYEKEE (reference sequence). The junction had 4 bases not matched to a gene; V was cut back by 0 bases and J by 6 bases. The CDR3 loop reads CASSLDQRGANEQFF. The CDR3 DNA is TGTGCCAGCAGCTTGGATCAGCGGGGGGCCAATGAGCAGTTCTTC. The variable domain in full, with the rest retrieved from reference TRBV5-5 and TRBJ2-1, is DAGVTQSPTHLIKTRGQQVTLRCSPISGHKSVSWYQQVLGQGPQFIFQYYEKEERGRGNFPDRFSARQFPNYSSELNVNALLLGDSALYLCASSLDQRGANEQFFGPGTRLTVL.

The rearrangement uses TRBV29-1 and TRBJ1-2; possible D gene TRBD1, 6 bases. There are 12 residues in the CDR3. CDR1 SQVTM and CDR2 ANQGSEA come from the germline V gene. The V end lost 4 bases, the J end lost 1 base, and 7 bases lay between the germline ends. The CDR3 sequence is CSVGQDNYGYTF. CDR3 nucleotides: TGCAGCGTTGGACAGGATAACTATGGCTACACCTTC.

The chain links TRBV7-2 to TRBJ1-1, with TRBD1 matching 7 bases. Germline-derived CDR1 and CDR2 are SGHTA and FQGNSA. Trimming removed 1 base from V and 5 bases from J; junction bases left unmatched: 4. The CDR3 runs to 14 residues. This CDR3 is CASSLDRGGTEAFF. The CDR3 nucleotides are TGTGCCAGCAGCTTAGACAGGGGAGGAACTGAAGCTTTCTTT. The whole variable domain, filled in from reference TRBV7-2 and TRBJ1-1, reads GAGVSQSPSNKVTEKGKDVELRCDPISGHTALYWYRQSLGQGLEFLIYFQGNSAPDKSGLPSDRFSAERTGGSVSTLTIQRTQQEDSAVYLCASSLDRGGTEAFFGQGTRLTVV.

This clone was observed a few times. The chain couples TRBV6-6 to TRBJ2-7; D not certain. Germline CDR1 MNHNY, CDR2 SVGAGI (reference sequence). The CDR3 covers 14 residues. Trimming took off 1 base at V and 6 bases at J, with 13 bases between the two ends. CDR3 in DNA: TGTGCCAGCAGTTACTTTACAGCGTCCGGCGAGCAGTACTTC. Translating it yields CASSYFTASGEQYF.

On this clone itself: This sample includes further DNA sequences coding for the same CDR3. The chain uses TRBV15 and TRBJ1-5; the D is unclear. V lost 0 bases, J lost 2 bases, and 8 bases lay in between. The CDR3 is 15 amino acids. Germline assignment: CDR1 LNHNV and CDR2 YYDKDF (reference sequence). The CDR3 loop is CATSRDPGGNQPQHF. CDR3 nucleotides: TGTGCCACCAGCAGAGATCCGGGTGGCAATCAGCCCCAGCATTTT. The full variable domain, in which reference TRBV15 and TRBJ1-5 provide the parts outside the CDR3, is DAMVIQNPRYQVTQFGKPVTLSCSQTLNHNVMYWYQQKSSQAPKLLFHYYDKDFNNEADTPDNFQSRRPNTSFCFLDIRSPGLGDTAMYLCATSRDPGGNQPQHFGDGTRLSIL.

CDR3 protein: CASSLVEFTDTQYF. CDR3 nucleotides: TGTGCCAGCAGCTTAGTGGAGTTCACAGATACGCAGTATTTT. This chain joins TRBV7-2 and TRBJ2-3; D gene uncertain. This CDR3 spans 14 amino acids. Trimming left V 1 base short and J 2 bases short, with 7 bases between. CDR1 is SGHTA, CDR2 FQGNSA, per germline.

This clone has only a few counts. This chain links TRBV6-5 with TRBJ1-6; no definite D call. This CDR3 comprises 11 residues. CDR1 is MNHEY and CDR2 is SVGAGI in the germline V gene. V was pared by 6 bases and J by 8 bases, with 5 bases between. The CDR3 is CASRDYSPLHF. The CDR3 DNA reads TGTGCCAGCAGGGACTATTCACCCCTCCACTTT.

The CDR3 here is CASSIRNTEAFF. The CDR3 bases are TGTGCCAGTAGTATTAGGAATACGGAAGCTTTCTTT. This sequence joins TRBV19 and TRBJ1-1; D ambiguous. This CDR3 is built from 12 residues. V lost 3 bases and J lost 8, with 10 bases in between. The germline gives CDR1 LNHDA, CDR2 SQIVND (reference sequence).

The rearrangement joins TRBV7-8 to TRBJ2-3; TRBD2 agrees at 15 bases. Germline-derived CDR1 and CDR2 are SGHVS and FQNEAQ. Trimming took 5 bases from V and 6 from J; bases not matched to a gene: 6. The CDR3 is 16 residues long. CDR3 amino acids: CASSERTSGGADTQYF. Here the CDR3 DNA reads TGTGCCAGCAGCGAAAGGACTAGCGGGGGGGCGGATACGCAGTATTTT.

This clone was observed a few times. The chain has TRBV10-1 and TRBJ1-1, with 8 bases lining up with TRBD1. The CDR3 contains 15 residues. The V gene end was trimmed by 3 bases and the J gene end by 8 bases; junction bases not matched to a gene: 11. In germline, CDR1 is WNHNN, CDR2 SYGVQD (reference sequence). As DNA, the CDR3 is TGCGCCAGCAGTGATTCAGGACAGGGCCCTCGGGAAGCTTTCTTT. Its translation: CASSDSGQGPREAFF.

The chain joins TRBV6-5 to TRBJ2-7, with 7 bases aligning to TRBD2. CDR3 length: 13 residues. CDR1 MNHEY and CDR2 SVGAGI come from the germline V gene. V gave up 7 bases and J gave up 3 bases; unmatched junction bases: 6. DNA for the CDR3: TGTGCCAGCATACCTGGGAGGGGCTACGAGCAGTACTTC. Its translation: CASIPGRGYEQYF.

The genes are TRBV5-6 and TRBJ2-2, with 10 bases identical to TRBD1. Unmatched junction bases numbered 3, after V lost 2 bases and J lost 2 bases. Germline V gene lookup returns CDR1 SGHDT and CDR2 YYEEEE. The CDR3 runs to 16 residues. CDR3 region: CASSFRDRGNTGELFF. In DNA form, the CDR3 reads TGTGCCAGCAGCTTCCGGGACAGGGGAAACACCGGGGAGCTGTTTTTT.

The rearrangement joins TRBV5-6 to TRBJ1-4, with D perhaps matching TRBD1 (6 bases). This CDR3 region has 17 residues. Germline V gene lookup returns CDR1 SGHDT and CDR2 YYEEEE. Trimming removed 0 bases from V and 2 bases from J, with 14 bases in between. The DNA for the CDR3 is TGTGCCAGCAGCTTGGAGGCCGGGGGCATCACTAATGAAAAACTGTTTTTT. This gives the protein CASSLEAGGITNEKLFF. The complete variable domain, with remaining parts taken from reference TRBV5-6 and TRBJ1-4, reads DAGVTQSPTHLIKTRGQQVTLRCSPKSGHDTVSWYQQALGQGPQFIFQYYEEEERQRGNFPDRFSGHQFPNYSSELNVNALLLGDSALYLCASSLEAGGITNEKLFFGSGTQLSVL.

CDR3 amino acids: CAWSVPYYSSYNEQFF. CDR3 nucleotides: TGTGCCTGGAGTGTACCCTATTACAGCTCCTACAATGAGCAGTTCTTC. The chain recombines TRBV30 with TRBJ2-1, with D unclear. CDR3 length: 16 amino acids. Trimming cost V 0 bases and J 0 bases, with 12 bases left between them. Germline V gene data show CDR1 as GTSNPN and CDR2 as SVGIG (reference sequence).

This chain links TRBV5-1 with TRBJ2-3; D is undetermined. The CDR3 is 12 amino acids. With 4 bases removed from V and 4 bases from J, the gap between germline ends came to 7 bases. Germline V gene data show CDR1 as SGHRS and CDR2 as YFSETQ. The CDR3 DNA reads TGCGCCAGCAGCGTCCCATCAGATACGCAGTATTTT. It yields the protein CASSVPSDTQYF.